This paragraph reports one TCR beta chain. Antigen unknown. CDR1 is SGHNT and CDR2 is YYREEE in the germline V gene (reference sequence). Trimming pared 4 bases from V and 1 base from J, leaving 12 bases between. The CDR3 is 15 amino acids. The PCR used 60 Vbeta and 13 Jbeta primers. This table comes from immunoSEQ multiplex PCR, and its TCRdb copy is limited to in-frame clones, with some not included. The table includes over 150,000 clones, roughly 80% detected once. This sample is part of a study of cytomegalovirus exposure and HLA in healthy donors. General study results and limits: In a later analysis, CMV-associated beta chains were mostly HLA-associated, it appeared. Among the most significant clusters, several appeared linked to common viral pathogens in a later analysis. Segments of the TCR beta V type were, in most cases, productive about 90% or about 30% of the time in an earlier analysis.

V usage is TRBV5-4 and J usage is TRBJ2-4; a possible D gene is TRBD2 (6 bases). Sequenced input: PBMCs. The source of this sequence is a woman in her forties or fifties in good health and CMV-seronegative. In DNA, the CDR3 is TGTGCCAGCAGCACCCCGGGGGATGCCAAAAACATTCAGTACTTC. Its protein is CASSTPGDAKNIQYF.